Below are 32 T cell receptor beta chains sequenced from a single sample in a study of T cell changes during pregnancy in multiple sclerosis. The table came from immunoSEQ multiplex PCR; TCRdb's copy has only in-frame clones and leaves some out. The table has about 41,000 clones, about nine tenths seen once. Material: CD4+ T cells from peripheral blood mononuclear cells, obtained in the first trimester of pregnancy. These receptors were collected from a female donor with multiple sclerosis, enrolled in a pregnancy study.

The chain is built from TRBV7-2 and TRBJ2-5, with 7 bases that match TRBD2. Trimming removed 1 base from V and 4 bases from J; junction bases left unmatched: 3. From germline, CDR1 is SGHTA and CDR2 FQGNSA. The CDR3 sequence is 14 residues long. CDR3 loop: CASSLGGGGETQYF. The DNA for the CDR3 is TGTGCCAGCAGCTTAGGGGGGGGAGGAGAGACCCAGTACTTC.

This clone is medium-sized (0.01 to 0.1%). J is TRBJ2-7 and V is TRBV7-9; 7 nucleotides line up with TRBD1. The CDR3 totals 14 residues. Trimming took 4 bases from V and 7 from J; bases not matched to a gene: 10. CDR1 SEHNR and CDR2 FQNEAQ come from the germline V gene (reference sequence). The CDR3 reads CASSSRDRGVEQYF. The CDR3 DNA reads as TGTGCCAGCAGCTCCCGGGACAGAGGTGTTGAGCAGTACTTC.

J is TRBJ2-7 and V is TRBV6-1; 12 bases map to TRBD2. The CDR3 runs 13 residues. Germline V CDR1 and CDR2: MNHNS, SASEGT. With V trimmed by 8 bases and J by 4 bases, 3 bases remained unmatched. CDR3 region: CASGLAGSYEQYF. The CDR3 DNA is TGTGCCAGCGGACTAGCGGGGTCTTACGAGCAGTACTTC.

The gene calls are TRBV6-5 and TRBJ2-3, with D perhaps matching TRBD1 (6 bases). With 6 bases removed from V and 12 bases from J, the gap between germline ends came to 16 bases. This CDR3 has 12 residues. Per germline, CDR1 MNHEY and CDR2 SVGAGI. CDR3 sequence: CASSPTGSSQYF. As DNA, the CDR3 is TGTGCCAGCAGCCCCACAGGGAGCAGTCAGTATTTT.

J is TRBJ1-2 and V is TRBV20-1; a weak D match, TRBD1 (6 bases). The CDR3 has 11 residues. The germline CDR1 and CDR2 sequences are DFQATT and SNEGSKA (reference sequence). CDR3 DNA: TGCAGCGCGGGAGGGGGATATGGCTACACCTTC. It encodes CSAGGGYGYTF.

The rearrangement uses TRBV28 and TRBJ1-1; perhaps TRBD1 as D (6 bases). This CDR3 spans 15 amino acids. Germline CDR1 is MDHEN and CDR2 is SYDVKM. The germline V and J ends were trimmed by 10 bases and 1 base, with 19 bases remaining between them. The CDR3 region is CATKQGSLSNTEAFF. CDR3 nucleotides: TGTGCCACGAAACAGGGATCGTTATCGAACACTGAAGCTTTCTTT.

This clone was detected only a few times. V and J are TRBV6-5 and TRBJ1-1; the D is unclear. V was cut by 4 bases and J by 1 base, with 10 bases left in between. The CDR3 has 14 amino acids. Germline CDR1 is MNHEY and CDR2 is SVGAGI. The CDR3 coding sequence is TGTGCCAGCAGTTCGGACTTGTGGAACACTGAAGCTTTCTTT. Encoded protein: CASSSDLWNTEAFF.

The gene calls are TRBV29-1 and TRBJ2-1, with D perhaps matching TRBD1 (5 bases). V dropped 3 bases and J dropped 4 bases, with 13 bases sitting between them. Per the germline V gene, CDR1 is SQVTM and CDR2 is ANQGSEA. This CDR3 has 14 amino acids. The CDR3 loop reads CSVDQSGSYNEQFF. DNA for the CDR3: TGCAGCGTTGATCAGTCAGGGTCGTACAATGAGCAGTTCTTC.

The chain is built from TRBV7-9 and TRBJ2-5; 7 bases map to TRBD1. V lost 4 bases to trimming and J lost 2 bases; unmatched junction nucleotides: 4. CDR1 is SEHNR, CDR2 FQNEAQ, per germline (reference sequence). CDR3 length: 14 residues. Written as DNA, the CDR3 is TGTGCCAGCAGCTCCTGGGACAGACAAGAGACCCAGTACTTC. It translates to CASSSWDRQETQYF.

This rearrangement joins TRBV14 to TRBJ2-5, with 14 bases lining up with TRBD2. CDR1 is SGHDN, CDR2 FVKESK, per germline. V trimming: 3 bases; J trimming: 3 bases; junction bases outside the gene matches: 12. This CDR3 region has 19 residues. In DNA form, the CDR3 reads TGTGCCAGCAGCCACCAAAATAGGGGACTAGCGGGAGAGGAAGAGACCCAGTACTTC. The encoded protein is CASSHQNRGLAGEEETQYF.

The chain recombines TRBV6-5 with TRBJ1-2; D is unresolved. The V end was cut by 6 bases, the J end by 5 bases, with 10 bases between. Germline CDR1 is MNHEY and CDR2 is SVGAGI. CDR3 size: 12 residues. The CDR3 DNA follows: TGTGCCAGCAGGCTGGGAGGGTATGGCTACACCTTC. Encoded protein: CASRLGGYGYTF.

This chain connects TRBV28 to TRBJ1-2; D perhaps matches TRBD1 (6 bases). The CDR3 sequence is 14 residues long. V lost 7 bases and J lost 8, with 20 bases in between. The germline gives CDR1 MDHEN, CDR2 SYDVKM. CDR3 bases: TGTGCCAGCACAACCAGGACAGACACGGGCGGCTACACCTTC. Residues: CASTTRTDTGGYTF.

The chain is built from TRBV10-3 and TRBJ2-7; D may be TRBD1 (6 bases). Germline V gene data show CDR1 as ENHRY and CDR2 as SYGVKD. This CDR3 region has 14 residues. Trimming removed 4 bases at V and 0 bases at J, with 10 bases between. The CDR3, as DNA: TGTGCCATCAGTGCGTTAGGGGGCTCCTACGAGCAGTACTTC. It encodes CAISALGGSYEQYF.

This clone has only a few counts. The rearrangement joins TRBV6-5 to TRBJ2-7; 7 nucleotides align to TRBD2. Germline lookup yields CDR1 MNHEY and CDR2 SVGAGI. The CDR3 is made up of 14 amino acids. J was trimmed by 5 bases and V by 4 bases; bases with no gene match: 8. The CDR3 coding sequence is TGTGCCAGCAGTTCGAGGGCGGGAGCCCACGAGCAGTACTTC. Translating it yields CASSSRAGAHEQYF.

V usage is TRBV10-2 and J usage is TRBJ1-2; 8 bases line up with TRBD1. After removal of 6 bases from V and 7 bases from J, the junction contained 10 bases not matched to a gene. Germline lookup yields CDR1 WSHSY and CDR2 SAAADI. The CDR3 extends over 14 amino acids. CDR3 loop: CASSPGQGVGGYTF. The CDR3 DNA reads TGCGCCAGCAGCCCCGGACAGGGCGTGGGTGGCTACACCTTC.

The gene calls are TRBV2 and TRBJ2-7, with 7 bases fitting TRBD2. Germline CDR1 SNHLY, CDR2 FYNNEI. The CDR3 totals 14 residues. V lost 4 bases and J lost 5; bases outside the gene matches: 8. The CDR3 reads CASSGDYVRHEQYF. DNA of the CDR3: TGTGCCAGCAGTGGGGACTATGTCCGTCACGAGCAGTACTTC. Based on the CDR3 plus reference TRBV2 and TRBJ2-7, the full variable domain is EPEVTQTPSHQVTQMGQEVILRCVPISNHLYFYWYRQILGQKVEFLVSFYNNEISEKSEIFDDQFSVERPDGSNFTLKIRSTKLEDSAMYFCASSGDYVRHEQYFGPGTRLTVT.

The CDR3 DNA reads TGTGCCAGCAGCTTGACAGTTCAGAATGAAAAACTGTTTTTT. Residues: CASSLTVQNEKLFF. The chain couples TRBV6-1 to TRBJ1-4, with D possibly being TRBD1 (5 bases). CDR1 is MNHNS, CDR2 SASEGT, per germline. Trimming left V 6 bases short and J 5 bases short, with 13 bases between. The CDR3 spans 14 residues.

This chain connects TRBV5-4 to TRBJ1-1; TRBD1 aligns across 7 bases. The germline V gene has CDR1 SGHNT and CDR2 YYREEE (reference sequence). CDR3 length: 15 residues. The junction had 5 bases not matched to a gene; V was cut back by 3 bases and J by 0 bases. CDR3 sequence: CASSSNRGMNTEAFF. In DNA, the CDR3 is TGTGCCAGCAGCTCCAACAGGGGCATGAACACTGAAGCTTTCTTT.

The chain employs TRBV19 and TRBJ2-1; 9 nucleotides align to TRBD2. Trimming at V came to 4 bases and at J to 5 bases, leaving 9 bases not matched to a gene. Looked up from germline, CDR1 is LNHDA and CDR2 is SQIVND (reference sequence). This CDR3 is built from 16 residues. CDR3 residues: CASSTLPGLANNEQFF. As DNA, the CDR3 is TGTGCCAGTAGTACACTACCGGGACTAGCAAACAATGAGCAGTTCTTC.

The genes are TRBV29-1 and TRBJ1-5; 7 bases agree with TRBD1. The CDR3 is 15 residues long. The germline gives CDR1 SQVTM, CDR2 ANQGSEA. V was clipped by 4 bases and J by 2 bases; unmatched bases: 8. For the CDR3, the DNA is TGCAGCGTTGGAGAGGGGGCGCAGGGCAATCAGCCCCAGCATTTT. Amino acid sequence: CSVGEGAQGNQPQHF.

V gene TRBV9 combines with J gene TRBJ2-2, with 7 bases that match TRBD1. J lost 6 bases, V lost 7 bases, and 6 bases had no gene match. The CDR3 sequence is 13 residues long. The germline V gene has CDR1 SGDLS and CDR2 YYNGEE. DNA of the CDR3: TGTGCCAGCGGTACAGGGGTGGCCGGGGAGCTGTTTTTT. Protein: CASGTGVAGELFF.

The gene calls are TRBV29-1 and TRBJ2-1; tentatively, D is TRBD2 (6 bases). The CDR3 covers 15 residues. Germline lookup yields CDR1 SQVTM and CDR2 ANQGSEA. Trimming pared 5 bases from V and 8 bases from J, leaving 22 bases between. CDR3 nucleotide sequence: TGCAGCGTTTTCCCCGGGAGCACTTTGCTTGATGAGCAGTTCTTC. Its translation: CSVFPGSTLLDEQFF.

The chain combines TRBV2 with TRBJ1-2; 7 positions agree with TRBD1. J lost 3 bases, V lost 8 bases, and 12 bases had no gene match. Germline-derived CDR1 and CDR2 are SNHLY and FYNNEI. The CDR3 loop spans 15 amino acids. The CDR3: CASRLQGKFDYGYTF. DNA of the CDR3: TGTGCCAGCCGACTACAGGGGAAGTTTGACTATGGCTACACCTTC.

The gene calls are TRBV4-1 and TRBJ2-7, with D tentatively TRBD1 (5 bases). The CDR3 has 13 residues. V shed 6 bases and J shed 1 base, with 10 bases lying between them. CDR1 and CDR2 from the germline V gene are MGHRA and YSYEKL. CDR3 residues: CASRATGSYEQYF. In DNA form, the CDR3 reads TGCGCCAGCAGAGCTACAGGTTCCTACGAGCAGTACTTC.

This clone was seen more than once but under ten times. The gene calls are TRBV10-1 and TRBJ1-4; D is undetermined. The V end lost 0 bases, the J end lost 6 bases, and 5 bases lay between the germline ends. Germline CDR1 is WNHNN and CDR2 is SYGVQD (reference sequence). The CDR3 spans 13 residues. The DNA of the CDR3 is TGCGCCAGCAGTGAGTCCCTCTATGAAAAACTGTTTTTT. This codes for CASSESLYEKLFF.

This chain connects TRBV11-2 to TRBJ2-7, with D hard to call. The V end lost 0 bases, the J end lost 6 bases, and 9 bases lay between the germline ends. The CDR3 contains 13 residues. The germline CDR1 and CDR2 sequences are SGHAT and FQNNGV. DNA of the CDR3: TGTGCCAGCAGCTTAGAACTTGTGCTCGAGCAGTACTTC. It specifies CASSLELVLEQYF. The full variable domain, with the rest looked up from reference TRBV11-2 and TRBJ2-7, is EAGVAQSPRYKIIEKRQSVAFWCNPISGHATLYWYQQILGQGPKLLIQFQNNGVVDDSQLPKDRFSAERLKGVDSTLKIQPAKLEDSAVYLCASSLELVLEQYFGPGTRLTVT.

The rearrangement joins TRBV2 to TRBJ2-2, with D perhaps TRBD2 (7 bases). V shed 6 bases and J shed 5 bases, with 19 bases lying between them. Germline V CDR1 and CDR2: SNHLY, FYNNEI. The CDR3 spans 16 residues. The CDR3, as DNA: TGTGCCAGCAGGTCCCGGGGGGCGGGTTGGACCGGGGAGCTGTTTTTT. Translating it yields CASRSRGAGWTGELFF. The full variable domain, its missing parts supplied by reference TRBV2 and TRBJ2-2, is EPEVTQTPSHQVTQMGQEVILRCVPISNHLYFYWYRQILGQKVEFLVSFYNNEISEKSEIFDDQFSVERPDGSNFTLKIRSTKLEDSAMYFCASRSRGAGWTGELFFGEGSRLTVL.

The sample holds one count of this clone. The CDR3 DNA reads TGTGCCAGCAGCTTACAGGGTCAGACTGAAGCTTTCTTT. This sequence encodes CASSLQGQTEAFF. The chain carries TRBV25-1 and TRBJ1-1; possibly TRBD1 for D (6 bases). The V and J ends lost 6 bases and 5 bases respectively, with 13 bases between them. Germline loops: CDR1 MGHDK, CDR2 SYGVNS. The length of the CDR3 is 13 residues.

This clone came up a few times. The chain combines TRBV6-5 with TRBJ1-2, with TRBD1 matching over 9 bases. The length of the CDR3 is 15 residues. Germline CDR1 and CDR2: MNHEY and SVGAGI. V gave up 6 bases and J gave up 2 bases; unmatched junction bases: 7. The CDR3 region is CASRGTGTGNYGYTF. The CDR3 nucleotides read TGTGCCAGCAGAGGAACCGGGACAGGGAACTATGGCTACACCTTC.

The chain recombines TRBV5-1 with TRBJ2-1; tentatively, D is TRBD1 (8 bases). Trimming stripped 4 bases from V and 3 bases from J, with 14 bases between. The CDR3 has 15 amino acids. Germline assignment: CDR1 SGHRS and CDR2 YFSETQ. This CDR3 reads CASSHRGRDYNEQFF. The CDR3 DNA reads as TGCGCCAGCAGCCACAGGGGGAGGGACTACAATGAGCAGTTCTTC.

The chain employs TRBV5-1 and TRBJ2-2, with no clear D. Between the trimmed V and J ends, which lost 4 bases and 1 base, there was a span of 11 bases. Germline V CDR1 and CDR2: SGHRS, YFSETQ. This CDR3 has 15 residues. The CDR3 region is CASSTTTGNTGELFF. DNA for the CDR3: TGCGCCAGCAGCACCACGACGGGGAACACCGGGGAGCTGTTTTTT.

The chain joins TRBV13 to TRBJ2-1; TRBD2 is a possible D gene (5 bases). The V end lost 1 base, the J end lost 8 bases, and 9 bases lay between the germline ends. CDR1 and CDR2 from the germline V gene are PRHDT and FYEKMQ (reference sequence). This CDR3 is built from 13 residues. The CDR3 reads CASSLVGRDEQFF. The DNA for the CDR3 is TGTGCCAGCAGCTTAGTAGGGCGGGATGAGCAGTTCTTC. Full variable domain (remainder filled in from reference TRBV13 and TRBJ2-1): AAGVIQSPRHLIKEKRETATLKCYPIPRHDTVYWYQQGPGQDPQFLISFYEKMQSDKGSIPDRFSAQQFSDYHSELNMSSLELGDSALYFCASSLVGRDEQFFGPGTRLTVL.